What follows describes a single TCR beta chain. Its antigen is unknown. Germline V gene lookup returns CDR1 MDHEN and CDR2 SYDVKM. The CDR3 runs 14 residues. Trimming stripped 4 bases from V and 8 bases from J, with 14 bases between. The data derive from a study of shared clonotypes between healthy human individuals. Profiled with immunoSEQ multiplex PCR; TCRdb holds only in-frame clones, not every one. This table holds about 1.1 million clones, around three quarters found once. Study-level results: Only blood was sampled; tissue repertoires likely differ. The study's rarefaction showed incomplete sorted-subset sequencing despite large depth.

The donors were all Caucasian adults (living in Nashville, Tennessee). A split of CD4+ cells into CD45RA+ naive and CD45RA-negative memory subsets was performed. This chain links TRBV28 with TRBJ1-4; D is undetermined. Sequencing was performed on memory CD4+ T cells from PBMCs. The subset here: CD45RA-negative fraction. The TCR comes from a man aged 18 to 29 in good health. Some clones in this sample may be carry-over from other donors' samples. CDR3 coding DNA: TGTGCCAGCAGTTCTTATGGGGTAGGAGAAAAACTGTTTTTT. Residues: CASSSYGVGEKLFF.